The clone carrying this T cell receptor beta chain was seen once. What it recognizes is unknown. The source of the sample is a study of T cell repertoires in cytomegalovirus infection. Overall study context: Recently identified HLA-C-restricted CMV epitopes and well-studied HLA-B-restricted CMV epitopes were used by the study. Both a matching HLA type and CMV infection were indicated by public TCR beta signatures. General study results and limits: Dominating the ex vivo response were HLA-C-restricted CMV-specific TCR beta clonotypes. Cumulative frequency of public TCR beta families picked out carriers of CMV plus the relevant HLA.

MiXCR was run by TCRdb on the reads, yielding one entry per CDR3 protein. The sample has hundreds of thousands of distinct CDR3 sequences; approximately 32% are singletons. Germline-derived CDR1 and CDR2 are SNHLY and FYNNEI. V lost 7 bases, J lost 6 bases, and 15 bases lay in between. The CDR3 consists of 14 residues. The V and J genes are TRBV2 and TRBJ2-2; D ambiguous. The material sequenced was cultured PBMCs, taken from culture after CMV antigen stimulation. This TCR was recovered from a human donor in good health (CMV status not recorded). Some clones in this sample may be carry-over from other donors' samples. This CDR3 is CASKEGSGSGELFF. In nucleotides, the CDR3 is TGTGCCAGCAAGGAAGGAAGTGGTTCCGGGGAGCTGTTTTTT.